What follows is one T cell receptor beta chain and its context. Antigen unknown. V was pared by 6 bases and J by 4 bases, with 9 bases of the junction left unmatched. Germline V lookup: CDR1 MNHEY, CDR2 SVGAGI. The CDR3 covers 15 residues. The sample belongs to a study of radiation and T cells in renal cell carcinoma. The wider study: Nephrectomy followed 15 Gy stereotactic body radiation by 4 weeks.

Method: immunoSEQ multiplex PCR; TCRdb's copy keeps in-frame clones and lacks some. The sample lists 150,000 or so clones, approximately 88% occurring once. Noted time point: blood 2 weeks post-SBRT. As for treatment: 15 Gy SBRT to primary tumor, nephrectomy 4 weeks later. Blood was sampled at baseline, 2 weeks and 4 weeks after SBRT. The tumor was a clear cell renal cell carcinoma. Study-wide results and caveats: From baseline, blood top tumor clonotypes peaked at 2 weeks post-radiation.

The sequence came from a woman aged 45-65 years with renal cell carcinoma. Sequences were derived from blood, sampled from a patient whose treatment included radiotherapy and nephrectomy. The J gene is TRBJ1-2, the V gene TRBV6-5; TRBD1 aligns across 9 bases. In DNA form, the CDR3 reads TGTGCCAGCAGCCCCGGGACAGGGCCTTCCTATGGCTACACCTTC. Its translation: CASSPGTGPSYGYTF.